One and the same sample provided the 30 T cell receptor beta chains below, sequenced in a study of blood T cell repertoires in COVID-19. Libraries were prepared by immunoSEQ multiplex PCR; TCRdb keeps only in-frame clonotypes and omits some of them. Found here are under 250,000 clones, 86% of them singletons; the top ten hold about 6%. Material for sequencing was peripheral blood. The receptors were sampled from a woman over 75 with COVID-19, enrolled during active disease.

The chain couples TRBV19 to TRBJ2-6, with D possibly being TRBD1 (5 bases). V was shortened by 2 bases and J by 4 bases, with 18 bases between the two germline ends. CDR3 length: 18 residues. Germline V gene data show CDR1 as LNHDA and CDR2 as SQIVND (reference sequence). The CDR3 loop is CASSIRTRKLSGANVLTF. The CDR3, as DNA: TGTGCCAGTAGTATAAGGACAAGGAAACTGTCAGGGGCCAACGTCCTGACTTTC. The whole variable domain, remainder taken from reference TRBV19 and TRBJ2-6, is DGGITQSPKYLFRKEGQNVTLSCEQNLNHDAMYWYRQDPGQGLRLIYYSQIVNDFQKGDIAEGYSVSREKKESFPLTVTSAQKNPTAFYLCASSIRTRKLSGANVLTFGAGSRLTVL.

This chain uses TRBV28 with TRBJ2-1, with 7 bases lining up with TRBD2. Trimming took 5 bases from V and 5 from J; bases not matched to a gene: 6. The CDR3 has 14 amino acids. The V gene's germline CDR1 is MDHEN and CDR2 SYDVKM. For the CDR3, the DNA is TGTGCCAGCAGTACCCTCGGGGGGAACAATGAGCAGTTCTTC. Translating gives CASSTLGGNNEQFF.

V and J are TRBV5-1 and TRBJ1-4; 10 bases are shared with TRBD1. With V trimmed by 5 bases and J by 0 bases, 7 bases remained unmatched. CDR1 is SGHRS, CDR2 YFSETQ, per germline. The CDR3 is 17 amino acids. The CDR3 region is CASRRTGGLATNEKLFF. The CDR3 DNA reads TGCGCCAGCAGGCGGACAGGGGGTCTTGCAACTAATGAAAAACTGTTTTTT.

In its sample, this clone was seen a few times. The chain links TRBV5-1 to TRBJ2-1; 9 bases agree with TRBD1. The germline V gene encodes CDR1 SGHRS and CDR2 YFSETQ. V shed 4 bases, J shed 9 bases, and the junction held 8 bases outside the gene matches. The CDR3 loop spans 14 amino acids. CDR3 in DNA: TGCGCCAGCAGCACCGGACAGGGGCCAAGTGAGCAGTTCTTC. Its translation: CASSTGQGPSEQFF.

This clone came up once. This CDR3 is CASSSLNQPQHF. The CDR3 DNA sequence: TGTGCCAGCAGCTCGCTAAATCAGCCCCAGCATTTT. V gene TRBV27 combines with J gene TRBJ1-5; the D is unclear. The CDR3 runs to 12 residues. V gave up 6 bases and J gave up 4 bases, with 7 bases separating them. Germline CDR1 MNHEY, CDR2 SMNVEV (reference sequence).

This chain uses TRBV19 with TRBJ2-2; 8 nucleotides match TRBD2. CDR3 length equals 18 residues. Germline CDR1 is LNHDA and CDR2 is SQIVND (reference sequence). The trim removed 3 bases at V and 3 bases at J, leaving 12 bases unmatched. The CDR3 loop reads CASSIGGGGLADTGELFF. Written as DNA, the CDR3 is TGTGCCAGTAGTATTGGGGGGGGCGGACTAGCCGACACCGGGGAGCTGTTTTTT.

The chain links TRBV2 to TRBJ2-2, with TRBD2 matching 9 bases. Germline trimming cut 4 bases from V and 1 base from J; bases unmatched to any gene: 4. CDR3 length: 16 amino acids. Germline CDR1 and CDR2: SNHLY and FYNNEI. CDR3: CASSGAGGLNTGELFF. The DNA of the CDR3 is TGTGCCAGCAGTGGAGCGGGGGGTTTGAACACCGGGGAGCTGTTTTTT.

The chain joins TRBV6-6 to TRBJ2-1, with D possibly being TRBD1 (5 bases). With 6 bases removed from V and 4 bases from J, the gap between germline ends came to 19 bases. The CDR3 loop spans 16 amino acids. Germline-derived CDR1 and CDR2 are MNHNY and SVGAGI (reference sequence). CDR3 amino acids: CASSTFDKGMYNEQFF. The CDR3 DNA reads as TGTGCCAGCAGCACGTTTGATAAGGGGATGTACAATGAGCAGTTCTTC.

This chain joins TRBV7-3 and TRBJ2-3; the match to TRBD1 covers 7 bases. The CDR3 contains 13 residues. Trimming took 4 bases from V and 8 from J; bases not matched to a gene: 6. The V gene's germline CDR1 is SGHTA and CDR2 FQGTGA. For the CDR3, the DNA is TGTGCCAGCAGCTCGGGACAGTTCGGTACGCAGTATTTT. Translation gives CASSSGQFGTQYF.

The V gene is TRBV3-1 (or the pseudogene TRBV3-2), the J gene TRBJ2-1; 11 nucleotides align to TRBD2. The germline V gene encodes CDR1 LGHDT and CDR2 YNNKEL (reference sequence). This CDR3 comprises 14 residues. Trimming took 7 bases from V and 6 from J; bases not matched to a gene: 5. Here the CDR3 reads CASNLAGGRNEQFF. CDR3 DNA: TGTGCCAGCAACCTAGCGGGGGGCCGCAATGAGCAGTTCTTC.

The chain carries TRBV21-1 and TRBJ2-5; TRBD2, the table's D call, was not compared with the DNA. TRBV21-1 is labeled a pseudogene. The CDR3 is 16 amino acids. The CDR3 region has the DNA TGTGCCAGCAGCAAAGCCCTAGCGGGGGATAAAGAGACCCAGTACTTC. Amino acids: CASSKALAGDKETQYF.

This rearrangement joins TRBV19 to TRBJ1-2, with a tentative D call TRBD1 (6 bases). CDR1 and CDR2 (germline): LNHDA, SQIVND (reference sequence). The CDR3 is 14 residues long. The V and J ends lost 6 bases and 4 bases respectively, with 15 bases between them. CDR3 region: CASSGGGLSYGYTF. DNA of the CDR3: TGTGCCAGTAGCGGGGGGGGCCTGTCCTATGGCTACACCTTC.

The CDR3 is CAGMRGLIGGYTF. Here the CDR3 DNA reads TGTGCCGGTATGAGGGGGTTGATAGGTGGCTACACCTTC. This chain connects TRBV6-5 to TRBJ1-2; weak D call: TRBD1 (6 bases). The ends were cut back, 11 bases at V and 7 bases at J, with 20 bases in the middle. The CDR3 has 13 amino acids. Per germline, CDR1 MNHEY and CDR2 SVGAGI.

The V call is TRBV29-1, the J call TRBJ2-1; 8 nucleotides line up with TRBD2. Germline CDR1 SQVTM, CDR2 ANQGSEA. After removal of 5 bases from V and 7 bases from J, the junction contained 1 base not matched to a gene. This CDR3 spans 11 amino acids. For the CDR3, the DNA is TGCAGCGTTCGGGGGGGAAATGAGCAGTTCTTC. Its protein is CSVRGGNEQFF.

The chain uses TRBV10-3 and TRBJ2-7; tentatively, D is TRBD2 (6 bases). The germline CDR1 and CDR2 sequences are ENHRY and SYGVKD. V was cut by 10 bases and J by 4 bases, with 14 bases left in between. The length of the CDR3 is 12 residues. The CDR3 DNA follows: TGTGCCACGGAGGGATCTTTATACGAGCAGTACTTC. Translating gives CATEGSLYEQYF.

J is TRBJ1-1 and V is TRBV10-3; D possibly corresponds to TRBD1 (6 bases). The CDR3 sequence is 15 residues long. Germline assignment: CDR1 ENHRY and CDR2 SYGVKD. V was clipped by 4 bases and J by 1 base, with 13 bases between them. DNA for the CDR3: TGTGCCATCAGTGGCCGTTCACAGGGGAACACTGAAGCTTTCTTT. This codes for CAISGRSQGNTEAFF.

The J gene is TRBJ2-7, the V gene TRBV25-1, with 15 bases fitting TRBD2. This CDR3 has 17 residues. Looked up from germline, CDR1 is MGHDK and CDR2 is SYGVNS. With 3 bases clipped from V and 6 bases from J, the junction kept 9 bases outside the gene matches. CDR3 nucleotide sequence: TGTGCCAGCAGTGACCTGGGACTAGCGGGGGGAGGTAGCGAGCAGTACTTC. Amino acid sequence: CASSDLGLAGGGSEQYF.

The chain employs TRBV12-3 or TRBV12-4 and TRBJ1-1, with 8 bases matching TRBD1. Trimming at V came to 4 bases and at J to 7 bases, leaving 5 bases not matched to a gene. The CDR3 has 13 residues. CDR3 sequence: CASSSDRAREAFF. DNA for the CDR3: TGTGCCAGCAGTTCGGACAGGGCACGTGAAGCTTTCTTT.

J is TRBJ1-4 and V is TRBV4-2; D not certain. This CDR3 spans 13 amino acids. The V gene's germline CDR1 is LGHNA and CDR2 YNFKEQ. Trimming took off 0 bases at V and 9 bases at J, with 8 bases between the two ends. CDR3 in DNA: TGTGCCAGCAGCCAAGAAGGCGGCCAAAAACTGTTTTTT. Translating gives CASSQEGGQKLFF.

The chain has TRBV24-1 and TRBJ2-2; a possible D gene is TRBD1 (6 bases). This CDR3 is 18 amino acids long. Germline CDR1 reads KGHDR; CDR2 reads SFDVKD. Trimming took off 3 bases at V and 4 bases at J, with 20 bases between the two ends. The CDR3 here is CATSDTGRATLFTGELFF. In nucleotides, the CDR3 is TGTGCCACCAGTGATACAGGGCGTGCGACTTTATTCACCGGGGAGCTGTTTTTT.

The CDR3 sequence: CASSFAGTGTEAFF. The CDR3 DNA reads as TGCGCCAGCAGCTTTGCAGGGACAGGCACTGAAGCTTTCTTT. The V gene is TRBV5-1, the J gene TRBJ1-1; 8 positions agree with TRBD1. Germline CDR1 SGHRS, CDR2 YFSETQ. Losses at the gene ends were 2 bases for V and 4 bases for J; bases not matched to a gene: 4. The CDR3 runs to 14 residues.

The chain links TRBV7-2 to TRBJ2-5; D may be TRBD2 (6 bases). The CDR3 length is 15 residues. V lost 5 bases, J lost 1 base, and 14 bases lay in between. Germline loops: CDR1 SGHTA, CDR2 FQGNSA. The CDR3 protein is CASSSRRGIQETQYF. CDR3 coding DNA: TGTGCCAGCAGCAGCCGACGGGGGATCCAAGAGACCCAGTACTTC.

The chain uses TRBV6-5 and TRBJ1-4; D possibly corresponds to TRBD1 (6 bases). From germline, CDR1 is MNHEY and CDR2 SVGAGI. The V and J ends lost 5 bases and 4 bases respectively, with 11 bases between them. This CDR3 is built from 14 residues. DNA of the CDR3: TGTGCCAGCAGTAAGGACAGATTTAATGAAAAACTGTTTTTT. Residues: CASSKDRFNEKLFF.

CDR3 nucleotide sequence: TGTGCCAGCAGCAACAGGGGGCTTCATAATAATTCACCCCTCCACTTT. Translated: CASSNRGLHNNSPLHF. The rearrangement uses TRBV21-1 and TRBJ1-6; TRBD1 is the table's D call and was not checked against the DNA. TRBV21-1 constitutes a pseudogene. This CDR3 has 16 amino acids.

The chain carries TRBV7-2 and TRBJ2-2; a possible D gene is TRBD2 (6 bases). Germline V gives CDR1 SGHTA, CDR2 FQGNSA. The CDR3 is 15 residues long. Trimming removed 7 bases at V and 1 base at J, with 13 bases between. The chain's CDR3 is CASTSAGRNTGELFF. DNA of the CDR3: TGTGCCAGCACTAGCGCGGGCCGGAACACCGGGGAGCTGTTTTTT.

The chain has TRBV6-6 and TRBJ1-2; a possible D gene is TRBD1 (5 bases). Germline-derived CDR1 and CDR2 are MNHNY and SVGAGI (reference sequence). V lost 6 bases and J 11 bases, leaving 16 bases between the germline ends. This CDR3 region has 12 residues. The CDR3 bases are TGTGCCAGCAGCCCCTCACAGGTGGGGTACACCTTC. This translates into CASSPSQVGYTF.

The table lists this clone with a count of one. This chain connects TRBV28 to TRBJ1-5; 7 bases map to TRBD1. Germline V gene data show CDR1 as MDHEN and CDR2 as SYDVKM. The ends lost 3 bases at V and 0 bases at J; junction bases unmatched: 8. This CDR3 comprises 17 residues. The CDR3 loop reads CASSFGRQGHSNQPQHF. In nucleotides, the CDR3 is TGTGCCAGCAGTTTTGGGCGACAGGGACATAGCAATCAGCCCCAGCATTTT. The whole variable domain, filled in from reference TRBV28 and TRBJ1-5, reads DVKVTQSSRYLVKRTGEKVFLECVQDMDHENMFWYRQDPGLGLRLIYFSYDVKMKEKGDIPEGYSVSREKKERFSLILESASTNQTSMYLCASSFGRQGHSNQPQHFGDGTRLSIL.

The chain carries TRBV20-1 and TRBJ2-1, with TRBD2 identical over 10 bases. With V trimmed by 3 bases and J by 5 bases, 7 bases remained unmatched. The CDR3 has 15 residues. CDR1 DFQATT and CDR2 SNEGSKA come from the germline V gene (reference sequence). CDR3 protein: CSASYGLAVDNEQFF. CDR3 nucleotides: TGCAGTGCTAGTTACGGACTAGCGGTTGACAATGAGCAGTTCTTC.

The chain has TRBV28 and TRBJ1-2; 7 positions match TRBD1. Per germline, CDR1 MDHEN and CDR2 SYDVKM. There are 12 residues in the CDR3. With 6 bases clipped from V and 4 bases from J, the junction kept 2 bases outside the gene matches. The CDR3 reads CASRRGPYGYTF. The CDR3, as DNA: TGTGCCAGCAGGAGGGGGCCCTATGGCTACACCTTC.

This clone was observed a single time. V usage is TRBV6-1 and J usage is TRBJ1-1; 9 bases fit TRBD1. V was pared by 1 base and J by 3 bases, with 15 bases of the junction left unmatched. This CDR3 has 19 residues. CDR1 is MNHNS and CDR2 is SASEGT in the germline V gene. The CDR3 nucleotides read TGTGCCAGCAGTGAAGGGACAGGGGTTGCCGGACCTAGAGACACTGAAGCTTTCTTT. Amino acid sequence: CASSEGTGVAGPRDTEAFF.